One T cell receptor (beta chain) is described in this entry. The antigen it binds to is not known. No base quality values were provided; no much bigger clone lies one nucleotide off. The cohort was made up of roughly 670 healthy bone marrow donors. At the time of sampling, every cohort member was nominally healthy, though immune exposures that went unrecorded were likely present. The donor was CMV seronegative and was included in the group of around 320 seronegative cohort members. A peripheral blood sample was provided by each donor, and peripheral blood mononuclear cells were used for TCR beta sequencing. Genomic DNA was extracted from the blood cell samples with the Qiagen DNeasy Blood Extraction Kit. To prepare the library, the immunoSEQ multiplex PCR assay was applied. For the multiplex PCR, a mixture combining 60 forward primers for TCR Vbeta segments and 13 reverse primers for TCR Jbeta segments was used. The CDR3 region of rearranged TCR beta genes was amplified from genomic DNA with a multiplex PCR assay. Amplified TCR beta libraries were sequenced as 87-base-pair reads on the Illumina HiSeq System. Turning to the authors' computational methods: Across the 600 to 700 repertoires, a later analysis counted some 81 million unique TCR beta chains, 9.5 million to 13 million of which were shared by at least two donors. Raw reads were error-corrected and collapsed into unique sequences with a nearest-neighbor algorithm that merged closely related sequences to remove PCR and sequencing errors. V, D and J gene segments were assigned by aligning CDR3 sequences to IMGT reference sequences. For a sequence to be retained, at least a six-nucleotide match to both a V gene segment and a J gene segment was required. A rearrangement counted as productive if the CDR3 had no stop codons and remained in frame with V and J, and every other rearrangement counted as non-productive. Following IMGT convention, CDR3 was defined as the stretch from the second conserved V-encoded cysteine up to the conserved J-encoded phenylalanine. The earlier analysis of 500 to 750 of the donors excluded any sequence lacking an unambiguous match to a single V gene segment. In an earlier analysis of several hundred of the donors, V segments were called functional above 56.7% productive rearrangements and were called segregating when the between-donor standard deviation exceeded 5%. A statistical classification framework was built for diagnosing cytomegalovirus status from the catalog of TCR beta chain sequences. In a later analysis, V and J genes were assigned by comparing TCR nucleotide sequences against IMGT/GENE-DB human TR gene sequences. The TCRdist pipeline was used in a later analysis to assign CDR3 sequences and most-parsimonious VDJ recombination scenarios. A later analysis defined each TCR beta chain by its CDR3 amino acid sequence plus V-gene family, and excluded reads lacking a unique V-gene family. A later analysis removed 592 highly shared, low-generation-probability nucleotide sequences to deal with suspected cross-contamination and a sequencing artifact. A later analysis calculated a clonal expansion index for each public chain from normalized within-repertoire ranks of inferred template counts. In a later analysis, generation probabilities were computed with a VDJ recombination model fitted to out-of-frame rearrangements, and the resulting probabilities were checked against IGoR. In a later analysis, TCR-TCR, TCR-HLA and TCR-CMV co-occurrence was scored with hypergeometric tests, and a repertoire-size bias correction was applied to TCR pairs. To estimate false discovery rates, a later analysis permuted the HLA or CMV assignments 20 times. In a later analysis, co-occurring TCRs were grouped using DBSCAN, with TCRdist sequence similarity added in when clustering inside HLA-allele-positive subsets. Repertoires with fewer than 30,000 or more than 120,000 public chains, plus five repertoires with anomalous nucleotide sharing, were excluded from co-occurrence clustering. TCRdb retrieved this table from immuneACCESS and kept in-frame rearrangements only. Not all clones are present; in checked studies, unresolved V genes account for under half, and no reason is known for the remainder. Clonal size and the V and J genes are those of that table, whereas D and trimming came from the DNA. This sample lists 60,000 to 75,000 clones; over 75% were detected once. The ten top clones hold roughly 10% of the sample.

The data stem from a study of cytomegalovirus exposure and HLA in healthy donors (TCRdb year 2017). Context from the whole study: According to an earlier analysis of 587 of the donors, roughly 180 million T cells yielded 90 million to 130 million unique TCR beta sequences and around 280 Gb of sequence data. An early release covering around 630 HLA-typed donors comprised roughly 300 gigabases of sequencing data and roughly 86 million unique TCR sequences. Of the roughly 400 genotyped donors, about 80% fell in the genetic ancestry cluster associated with self-reported Caucasian donors. The study was designed to test whether signatures of past pathogen exposure could be identified by cataloging public T cell receptors. The T cell repertoires of some 670 subjects were profiled by immunosequencing and related to cytomegalovirus serostatus. A separate validation cohort of 90 to 150 different subjects was used in addition to the roughly 620-subject first cohort. To predict cytomegalovirus infection status, the study brought together high-throughput TCR immunosequencing, statistical association of individual TCRs with disease status, and machine learning. A later analysis re-examined previously published TCR beta repertoires from hundreds of donors and added high-resolution HLA genotyping to investigate patterns of TCR occurrence. Rather than using new phenotypic data, the later analysis identified candidate immune exposures from TCR beta sequences and from how often those sequences occurred across donors. An earlier analysis of 587 of the donors applied high-throughput TCR beta sequencing to assess whether each TCR beta V gene segment acted as functional or pseudogenic. Donor age, sex, ethnicity and CMV serostatus were compiled together with the repertoire data. Genome-wide SNP genotypes for about three fifths of the roughly 670 donors were used in a later genetic analysis, which treated that subset as a discovery cohort. All discovery cohort repertoires had been generated using a single sequencing platform. Both class I and class II loci were covered by HLA typing, at four-digit resolution. Typing coverage varied by locus: roughly 629-640 donors for A, B, C, DRB1 and DQB1; approximately 500 for DQA1; around 570 for DPA1; roughly 450 for DPB1. About five DR-DQ haplotypes were treated as single units for association and clustering because of strong linkage in the cohort. Across approximately 400 genotyped donors of the cohort, an average of 235,054 unique TCR beta nucleotide sequences per donor were sequenced, and roughly 18% of those sequences were non-productive.

The investigation overall reported the following: According to a later analysis, TCR association rates differed among HLA loci, with DRB1 alleles showing the most associated TCRs and HLA-C alleles showing the fewest. Because counts were too low, approximately 15 rarely observed V segments, including chromosome 9 orphons, were excluded from the earlier analysis of roughly 580 of the donors. The presence/absence analyses assumed that sequencing depth was roughly uniform across donors, and that assumption may not be true. The study gave a list of over 150 TCR beta chains associated with cytomegalovirus. Specific HLA alleles were associated with around 18,000 TCR beta sequences at a false discovery rate of 0.05 in a later analysis. In a later analysis, several top co-occurrence clusters were reported to appear linked to parvovirus B19, influenza, CMV and Epstein-Barr virus. A further reported finding was that TCR beta sequences accurately predicted the HLA-A and HLA-B alleles for most subjects in the first cohort. A later genetic analysis reported fewer N-insertions in productive TCRs among donors in an Asian-associated ancestry cluster than the roughly 650-donor mean. In a later analysis, most CMV-associated TCR beta chains were found to appear HLA-restricted, with HLA associations seemingly driven largely by CMV exposure. CMV serostatus was the only immune exposure information available for the cohort. V-gene and J-gene trimming of TCR beta chains was associated with a missense DCLRE1C variant in a later genetic analysis, and the association was replicated in an independent cohort. Three of the identified cytomegalovirus-associated TCR beta chains were confirmed in vitro to be specific for cytomegalovirus antigens. When HLA alleles, especially DR and DQ, strongly co-occurred, TCR associations were difficult to assign to individual alleles. Across donors, most TCR sequences were observed very rarely, whereas some public TCRs were present in many individuals. The classifier was reported to diagnose cytomegalovirus status with high specificity and sensitivity in both the original cohort and the validation cohort. The cohort was sequenced for TCR beta chains only, and without alpha or paired-chain data the features that could be detected were limited. The authors suggested that the approach could potentially be extended to other disease states and immunological phenotypes. Linkage disequilibrium might explain the correlated functional status among segregating V segments, but an unknown experimental factor could not be ruled out. Because HLA typing was missing for some donors at each locus, association tests included only the typed subset. Some IMGT-functional V segments, including TRBV6-2 and TRBV6-3, could not be distinguished by the 87-base-pair reads and were therefore excluded. In an earlier analysis of 500 to 650 of the donors, most TCR beta V segments appeared in productive rearrangements about 87% or about 30% of the time, broadly matching IMGT annotations. A group of highly shared sequence variants was considered likely to be a technical artifact of the sequencing pipeline. In a later analysis, HLA-associated TCR beta chains were found to be more clonally expanded and to have lower generation probabilities than equally common non-associated chains.

Via the germline V gene, CDR1 is SGHNT and CDR2 YENEEA. From V the trimming removes 4 bases and from J it removes 7 bases, while the gene matches leave 7 bases of the junction unaccounted for. There are 15 amino acids in the CDR3, from cysteine to phenylalanine inclusive. Only CDR3 DNA remains: 45 bases, in frame from the first base. The source of this sequence is a female donor in good health and CMV-seronegative. The rearranged segments are TRBV11-3 and TRBJ2-1; a stretch of 10 junction bases matches TRBD1. The sample was PBMCs. The bases are TGTGCCAGCAGCTCGGACGGACAGGGGGTTAATGAGCAGTTCTTC. It translates as CASSSDGQGVNEQFF.